Following are 15 T cell receptor beta chains from one sample sequenced in a study of blood T cell repertoires in COVID-19. The data were produced by immunoSEQ multiplex PCR, yet TCRdb's version contains in-frame clones alone and is incomplete. The sample contains 130,000 to 150,000 clones, approximately 80% of which appear only once. Sequencing was performed on peripheral blood. All receptors come from a human donor with acute or convalescent COVID-19. The donor label of this sample is uncertain.

This clone appeared a few times. The genes are TRBV7-8 and TRBJ1-2; D is ambiguous. The germline V and J ends were trimmed by 5 bases and 2 bases, with 9 bases remaining between them. The CDR3 loop spans 13 amino acids. CDR1 and CDR2 from the germline V gene are SGHVS and FQNEAQ. CDR3 sequence reads: CASSPDGNYGYTF. The CDR3 bases are TGTGCCAGCAGCCCCGACGGGAACTATGGCTACACCTTC.

The CDR3 nucleotides are TGTGCCAGCCAACCCCAGGGGAGTGAGCAGTTCTTC. Its translation: CASQPQGSEQFF. The chain uses TRBV6-5 and TRBJ2-1; tentatively, D is TRBD1 (6 bases). Per germline, CDR1 MNHEY and CDR2 SVGAGI. The germline V and J ends were trimmed by 8 bases and 9 bases, with 14 bases remaining between them. This CDR3 region has 12 residues.

CDR3 amino acids: CASGLYEQYV. In nucleotides, the CDR3 is TGTGCCAGCGGACTTTACGAGCAGTACGTC. V and J are TRBV27 and TRBJ2-7; a possible D gene is TRBD2 (5 bases). V lost 8 bases, J lost 4 bases, and 6 bases lay in between. Germline values: CDR1 MNHEY, CDR2 SMNVEV (reference sequence). The CDR3 spans 10 residues.

As concerns this clone: At one end the junction does not follow the germline gene, possibly because of a read error. This sequence joins TRBV7-8 and TRBJ1-3; D unclear. In germline, CDR1 is SGHVS, CDR2 FQNEAQ. CDR3 length: 14 residues. CDR3 DNA sequence: TGTGCCAGCAGCTTGAACGGAGCTGGATACACCATATATTTT. Amino acids: CASSLNGAGYTIYF.

The rearrangement uses TRBV5-4 and TRBJ1-1; TRBD1 agrees at 8 bases. Trimming cost V 7 bases and J 4 bases; bases outside gene matches: 9. The CDR3 spans 14 residues. Germline CDR1 reads SGHNT; CDR2 reads YYREEE (reference sequence). Written as DNA, the CDR3 is TGTGCCAGCCGTTTCTGGACAGGGCCCACTGAAGCTTTCTTT. Translating gives CASRFWTGPTEAFF. Together with reference TRBV5-4 and TRBJ1-1, the CDR3 gives the full variable domain: ETGVTQSPTHLIKTRGQQVTLRCSSQSGHNTVSWYQQALGQGPQFIFQYYREEENGRGNFPPRFSGLQFPNYSSELNVNALELDDSALYLCASRFWTGPTEAFFGQGTRLTVV.

This clone was observed a handful of times. The CDR3 region is CASSLRPAGGYNEQFF. As DNA, the CDR3 is TGTGCCAGCAGCTTAAGGCCGGCAGGGGGGTACAATGAGCAGTTCTTC. The V and J genes are TRBV11-2 and TRBJ2-1; D is possibly TRBD1 (7 bases). Per the germline V gene, CDR1 is SGHAT and CDR2 is FQNNGV. The CDR3 is made up of 16 amino acids. Trimming removed 2 bases from V and 4 bases from J, with 15 bases in between.

DNA for the CDR3: TGTGCCAGCAGGGGACAGGGAGAGCAGTACGTC. Its translation is CASRGQGEQYV. The rearrangement joins TRBV2 to TRBJ2-7, with 9 bases identical to TRBD1. V lost 6 bases and J lost 7; bases outside the gene matches: 1. Germline lookup yields CDR1 SNHLY and CDR2 FYNNEI. The CDR3 loop spans 11 amino acids.

The chain uses TRBV6-5 and TRBJ2-7, with 9 bases matching TRBD1. V gave up 2 bases and J gave up 4 bases; unmatched junction bases: 0. This CDR3 has 13 amino acids. In germline, CDR1 is MNHEY, CDR2 SVGAGI. CDR3 loop: CASSYGTGYEQYF. The CDR3 nucleotides are TGTGCCAGCAGTTACGGGACAGGGTACGAGCAGTACTTC.

The gene calls are TRBV7-9 and TRBJ1-3; D unresolved. This CDR3 contains 13 residues. V lost 1 base and J lost 4, with 5 bases in between. CDR1 and CDR2 from the germline V gene are SEHNR and FQNEAQ (reference sequence). CDR3 coding DNA: TGTGCCAGCAGCTTAGGTCGGGGAAACACCATATATTTT. This gives the protein CASSLGRGNTIYF.

The chain has TRBV18 and TRBJ2-1, with TRBD1 identical over 9 bases. J was trimmed by 7 bases and V by 3 bases; bases with no gene match: 13. CDR3 length equals 17 residues. The germline gives CDR1 KGHSH, CDR2 LQKENI. CDR3 sequence (DNA): TGTGCCAGCTCACCGCCCGGGACAGGGATATCACAGAATGAGCAGTTCTTC. The encoded protein is CASSPPGTGISQNEQFF.

The V and J genes are TRBV6-1 and TRBJ1-2; 9 nucleotides line up with TRBD1. The V segment lost 1 base and the J segment 5 bases; nucleotides outside the gene matches: 8. CDR1 is MNHNS, CDR2 SASEGT, per germline. The CDR3 runs 16 residues. The CDR3 reads CASSEEVQGARYGYTF. The DNA for the CDR3 is TGTGCCAGCAGTGAAGAAGTACAGGGGGCGCGATATGGCTACACCTTC.

This sequence joins TRBV9 and TRBJ2-7; 10 positions agree with TRBD2. Germline V CDR1 and CDR2: SGDLS, YYNGEE. CDR3 length: 18 amino acids. The J segment lost 3 bases and the V segment lost 0 bases, leaving 12 bases of the junction unmatched. In nucleotides, the CDR3 is TGTGCCAGCAGCGTAGGGGGGCTAGCGGGGGCCCAGGTCTACGAGCAGTACTTC. This sequence encodes CASSVGGLAGAQVYEQYF. Filled out from reference TRBV9 and TRBJ2-7, the complete variable domain reads DSGVTQTPKHLITATGQRVTLRCSPRSGDLSVYWYQQSLDQGLQFLIQYYNGEERAKGNILERFSAQQFPDLHSELNLSSLELGDSALYFCASSVGGLAGAQVYEQYFGPGTRLTVT.

V usage is TRBV5-1 and J usage is TRBJ2-1; 7 bases align to TRBD1. From germline, CDR1 is SGHRS and CDR2 YFSETQ. Trimming removed 0 bases from V and 0 bases from J; junction bases left unmatched: 3. The CDR3 is 16 amino acids. The CDR3 reads CASSLAGDSSYNEQFF. The CDR3 DNA follows: TGCGCCAGCAGCTTGGCCGGGGACAGCTCCTACAATGAGCAGTTCTTC.

This clone appeared once. V is TRBV30 and J is TRBJ2-5; 12 bases line up with TRBD2. Germline CDR1 GTSNPN, CDR2 SVGIG (reference sequence). The trim removed 4 bases at V and 5 bases at J, leaving 11 bases unmatched. CDR3 length: 16 amino acids. In DNA form, the CDR3 reads TGTGCCTGGACCCCCACGGGACTAGCGGGTACGGAGACCCAGTACTTC. It codes for CAWTPTGLAGTETQYF.

The chain combines TRBV24-1 with TRBJ1-2; no reliable D call. Germline V gives CDR1 KGHDR, CDR2 SFDVKD. The CDR3 is 13 amino acids. Trimming left V 5 bases short and J 2 bases short, with 8 bases between. CDR3 sequence (DNA): TGTGCCACCAGTGGAGGAGGGAACTATGGCTACACCTTC. Translated: CATSGGGNYGYTF.